This T cell receptor beta chain appears in the sequencing data of a study of cytomegalovirus exposure and HLA in healthy donors. Overall study context: Among approximately 390 genotyped donors, around 77% fell in the Caucasian-associated ancestry cluster.

When sampled, the donors appeared nominally healthy, though they likely had unrecorded immune exposures. Amplification used 60 Vbeta primers and 13 Jbeta primers. Produced via immunoSEQ multiplex PCR; TCRdb's table is partial and in-frame only. The table includes around 140,000 clones, 61% detected once. The receptor's source is a male donor in good health and CMV-seronegative. What was sequenced was PBMCs.

Here the CDR3 reads CASSSGTGPSNQPQHF. The CDR3 bases are TGTGCCAGCAGCTCTGGGACAGGGCCTAGCAATCAGCCCCAGCATTTT. The chain uses TRBV5-5 and TRBJ1-5; 9 bases align to TRBD1. Germline assignment: CDR1 SGHKS and CDR2 YYEKEE (reference sequence). This CDR3 has 16 amino acids. The trim removed 3 bases at V and 0 bases at J, leaving 4 bases unmatched.